These 6 T cell receptor beta chains came from one sample sequenced in a study of graft-versus-host responses after intestinal transplantation. Their recognized antigens are unknown. TCRdb's table, derived via immunoSEQ multiplex PCR, lists solely in-frame clones and lacks some. The table shows about 94,000 clones, with 90% to 95% occurring only once. The specimen comprised unstimulated CD8+ T cells sorted from spleen or lymph node cells, sampled before intestinal transplant. The receptors shown here come from a human donor who received an intestinal transplant.

The chain combines TRBV5-6 with TRBJ1-2, with TRBD1 as a possible D gene (5 bases). The V gene lost 4 bases and the J gene lost 4 bases, with 14 bases spanning the gap. The CDR3 totals 14 residues. The V gene's germline CDR1 is SGHDT and CDR2 YYEEEE. CDR3 region: CASSMGQGGYGYTF. CDR3 nucleotides: TGTGCCAGCAGCATGGGTCAGGGAGGCTATGGCTACACCTTC.

V gene TRBV13 combines with J gene TRBJ2-7; 11 nucleotides align to TRBD1. Germline V CDR1 and CDR2: PRHDT, FYEKMQ (reference sequence). This CDR3 is built from 14 residues. With 4 bases clipped from V and 2 bases from J, the junction kept 1 base outside the gene matches. In nucleotides, the CDR3 is TGTGCCAGCAGCTCGGGACAGGGGGCCTACGAGCAGTACTTC. Protein product: CASSSGQGAYEQYF.

This clone occurred once. This chain joins TRBV4-3 and TRBJ1-4; TRBD1 agrees at 7 bases. V lost 0 bases to trimming and J lost 12 bases; unmatched junction nucleotides: 7. Germline CDR1 is LGHNA and CDR2 is YSLEER. The CDR3 loop spans 14 amino acids. For the CDR3, the DNA is TGCGCCAGCAGCCAAGATTTCGACAGGGCGGAACTGTTTTTT. This sequence encodes CASSQDFDRAELFF.

The CDR3 protein is CASGSGSGELFF. The CDR3 DNA reads TGTGCCAGCGGTAGCGGGAGTGGGGAGCTGTTTTTT. The gene calls are TRBV9 and TRBJ2-2, with 9 bases fitting TRBD2. J gave up 8 bases and V 7 bases, and 3 bases lay outside the gene matches. Per the germline V gene, CDR1 is SGDLS and CDR2 is YYNGEE. This CDR3 comprises 12 residues.

The chain links TRBV2 to TRBJ2-2, with 13 bases fitting TRBD2. The J segment lost 5 bases and the V segment lost 6 bases, leaving 9 bases of the junction unmatched. The CDR3 is 17 residues long. Germline CDR1 is SNHLY and CDR2 is FYNNEI. The CDR3: CASRATSGGAGTGELFF. Here the CDR3 DNA reads TGTGCCAGCAGGGCTACTAGCGGGGGGGCCGGGACCGGGGAGCTGTTTTTT.

The rearrangement links TRBV7-9 to TRBJ2-7, with D possibly matching TRBD2 (5 bases). Deletions cut 5 bases from V and 5 bases from J, with 19 bases between. This CDR3 is built from 15 residues. Germline values: CDR1 SEHNR, CDR2 FQNEAQ (reference sequence). The CDR3 reads CASSLGRGFVHEQYF. DNA for the CDR3: TGTGCCAGCAGCCTGGGTCGGGGTTTCGTCCACGAGCAGTACTTC.